Listed here is a single TCR beta chain. The sample is drawn from a study of control samples from healthy donors and cancer patients. Profiled with immunoSEQ multiplex PCR; TCRdb holds only in-frame clones, not every one. This sample carries more than 150,000 clones, roughly 93% of them seen once, and the ten largest clones take over 2%. Germline V lookup: CDR1 SGHDN, CDR2 FVKESK. The CDR3 has 13 amino acids. The V gene lost 1 base and the J gene lost 5 bases, with 5 bases spanning the gap. The sequenced material came from blood. The chain carries TRBV14 and TRBJ2-2; no clear D gene. This clonotype was obtained from a man in his forties or fifties in good health. CDR3 in DNA: TGTGCCAGCAGCCAAGTCGAAACCGGGGAGCTGTTTTTT. It yields the protein CASSQVETGELFF. Combining the CDR3 with reference TRBV14 and TRBJ2-2 gives the whole variable domain EAGVTQFPSHSVIEKGQTVTLRCDPISGHDNLYWYRRVMGKEIKFLLHFVKESKQDESGMPNNRFLAERTGGTYSTLKVQPAELEDSGVYFCASSQVETGELFFGEGSRLTVL.